This T cell receptor beta chain originates from a study of human T cells and chemical hapten exposure. Across the study: While the approximately 25-week study was under way, patients received diphenylcyclopropenone on the scalp every week. TCR yields per sample varied mostly from small pooled library volume differences. Study outcomes and limitations: Counts of expanded TCRs (at PT1) showed a positive correlation with patch test score.

This clonotype was counted at least ten times. Its antigen is unidentified. The time point here: pre-sensitization, week 0. This sample's treatment: therapeutic diphenylcyclopropenone sensitization with weekly scalp DPC. This CDR3 is 14 amino acids long. Germline values: CDR1 SGHDN, CDR2 FVKESK. The J segment lost 6 bases and the V segment lost 3 bases, leaving 8 bases of the junction unmatched. In TCRdb, the RACE reads were re-called with MiXCR into one record per CDR3 protein. The profile shows more than 55,000 distinct CDR3 sequences, about 11% of them singletons. This receptor was identified in a middle-aged woman with alopecia areata. Some clones in this sample may be carry-over from other donors' samples. This specimen was whole blood, taken in connection with sensitization to the hapten diphenylcyclopropenone (DPC). The rearrangement uses TRBV14 and TRBJ2-7; 7 bases are shared with TRBD2. The CDR3 region is CASSQGGTETEQYF. In DNA form, the CDR3 reads TGTGCCAGCAGCCAGGGGGGGACGGAAACCGAGCAGTACTTC.